This T cell receptor beta chain appears in the sequencing data of a study of blood T cells in healthy people across ages. Turning to this clonotype: Its specificity is not known.

Study-level points and caveats: Among long-lived donors, naive CD4+ cells were more numerous and diversity higher than in aged donors. Estimates of total diversity, which came from one million sequenced T cells, were considered to be underestimates.

It was with a sample-barcoded 5' primer and a J-beta primer mix that a second PCR of roughly 7 to 12 cycles was run. TCRdb re-called the 5' RACE reads through MiXCR, storing one row per CDR3 protein. The top ten hold under 4.5% of the sample, which has 600,000 to 1,000,000 distinct CDR3 sequences, 20% to 30% seen once. CDR1 is SGDLS and CDR2 is YYNGEE in the germline V gene. The length of the CDR3 is 15 residues. V was pared by 3 bases and J by 4 bases, with 14 bases between. The data were also submitted as part of a second study, on T cells of mothers and their children.

The rearrangement links TRBV9 to TRBJ2-1; TRBD2 might be the D (6 bases). The source material was blood. This TCR came from a boy aged 5-17 years in good health. The CDR3 reads CASSAVGGDYNEQFF. The DNA of the CDR3 is TGTGCCAGCAGCGCTGTGGGCGGGGATTACAATGAGCAGTTCTTC. Variable domain in full (rest from reference TRBV9 and TRBJ2-1): DSGVTQTPKHLITATGQRVTLRCSPRSGDLSVYWYQQSLDQGLQFLIQYYNGEERAKGNILERFSAQQFPDLHSELNLSSLELGDSALYFCASSAVGGDYNEQFFGPGTRLTVL.